A selection of T cell receptor beta chains follows, all from one sample in a study of CD8+ T cells in alopecia areata. Using immunoSEQ multiplex PCR, the repertoire was profiled, and TCRdb retains in-frame clones only, with some absent. The data show 150,000 to 200,000 clones, around 49% seen once. The sample consisted of CD8+ T cells sorted from blood, taken at week 52, from a patient treated with tofacitinib. The source of these receptors is a human donor with alopecia areata. Both conserved end residues are part of each CDR3. The D gene is left open where the match is weak. Size values are once, few and many counts, or a class for expanded clones, and some rows have none.

CDR3 protein: CASRASAGGETQYF; CDR3 DNA: TGTGCCAGCAGAGCGTCGGCGGGGGGTGAGACCCAGTACTTC; clone size: few; J gene: TRBJ2-5; V gene: TRBV7-8; D gene: TRBD2
CDR3 protein: CASRVDWLTQETQYF; CDR3 DNA: TGTGCCAGCAGGGTCGACTGGTTGACTCAAGAGACCCAGTACTTC; clone size: -; J gene: TRBJ2-5; V gene: TRBV2; D gene: -
CDR3 protein: CSVEDHRGPGELFF; CDR3 DNA: TGCAGCGTTGAAGATCACAGGGGCCCGGGGGAGCTGTTTTTT; clone size: -; J gene: TRBJ2-2; V gene: TRBV29-1; D gene: TRBD1
CDR3 protein: CASSSNQETQYF; CDR3 DNA: TGCGCCAGCAGCTCAAACCAAGAGACCCAGTACTTC; clone size: -; J gene: TRBJ2-5; V gene: TRBV5-1; D gene: -
CDR3 protein: CAWSVLGAEAFF; CDR3 DNA: TGTGCCTGGAGTGTACTAGGGGCAGAAGCTTTCTTT; clone size: -; J gene: TRBJ1-1; V gene: TRBV30; D gene: -
CDR3 protein: CASSLGQPSYNEQFF; CDR3 DNA: TGTGCCAGCAGCCTCGGACAGCCATCCTACAATGAGCAGTTCTTC; clone size: -; J gene: TRBJ2-1; V gene: TRBV6-5; D gene: -
CDR3 protein: CASRGPGTGGWMNTEAFF; CDR3 DNA: TGTGCCAGCAGGGGTCCCGGGACAGGGGGTTGGATGAACACTGAAGCTTTCTTT; clone size: once; J gene: TRBJ1-1; V gene: TRBV25-1; D gene: TRBD1
CDR3 protein: CASIQRLASETQYF; CDR3 DNA: TGTGCCAGCATCCAACGGCTAGCGTCTGAGACCCAGTACTTC; clone size: -; J gene: TRBJ2-5; V gene: TRBV2; D gene: -
CDR3 protein: CSVGLGEGSEQYF; CDR3 DNA: TGCAGCGTTGGATTGGGTGAGGGGAGCGAGCAGTACTTC; clone size: -; J gene: TRBJ2-7; V gene: TRBV29-1; D gene: -
CDR3 protein: CASSQGVQQETQYF; CDR3 DNA: TGTGCCAGCAGCCAAGGGGTGCAGCAAGAGACCCAGTACTTC; clone size: -; J gene: TRBJ2-5; V gene: TRBV4-2; D gene: -
CDR3 protein: CASTSGTEQFF; CDR3 DNA: TGTGCCAGCACCAGCGGTACTGAGCAGTTCTTC; clone size: -; J gene: TRBJ2-1; V gene: TRBV9; D gene: -
CDR3 protein: CASSLVNPDRGREQFF; CDR3 DNA: TGTGCCAGCAGCCTAGTCAACCCGGACAGGGGGCGTGAGCAGTTCTTC; clone size: -; J gene: TRBJ2-1; V gene: TRBV7-2; D gene: TRBD1
CDR3 protein: CASSGRGMWETQYF; CDR3 DNA: TGTGCCAGCAGTGGGAGGGGTATGTGGGAGACCCAGTACTTC; clone size: -; J gene: TRBJ2-5; V gene: TRBV6-5; D gene: TRBD2
CDR3 protein: CASSVYYGYTF; CDR3 DNA: TGTGCCAGTAGTGTTTACTATGGCTACACCTTC; clone size: once; J gene: TRBJ1-2; V gene: TRBV19; D gene: -
CDR3 protein: CAWNVGDTGELFF; CDR3 DNA: TGTGCCTGGAACGTTGGAGACACCGGGGAGCTGTTTTTT; clone size: few; J gene: TRBJ2-2; V gene: TRBV30; D gene: -
CDR3 protein: CASRDRGSNQPQHF; CDR3 DNA: TGTGCCAGTAGGGACAGGGGAAGCAATCAGCCCCAGCATTTT; clone size: -; J gene: TRBJ1-5; V gene: TRBV27; D gene: TRBD1
CDR3 protein: CSVKSNTEAFF; CDR3 DNA: TGCAGCGTCAAATCGAACACTGAAGCTTTCTTT; clone size: -; J gene: TRBJ1-1; V gene: TRBV29-1; D gene: -
CDR3 protein: CASSPLAVETQYF; CDR3 DNA: TGTGCCAGCAGCCCACTAGCGGTGGAGACCCAGTACTTC; clone size: -; J gene: TRBJ2-5; V gene: TRBV5-6; D gene: TRBD2
CDR3 protein: CASSIRDNNQPQHF; CDR3 DNA: TGTGCCAGTAGTATAAGAGACAACAATCAGCCCCAGCATTTT; clone size: once; J gene: TRBJ1-5; V gene: TRBV19; D gene: -
CDR3 protein: CAWQSLGGALGNIQYF; CDR3 DNA: TGTGCCTGGCAATCCCTCGGTGGGGCTCTGGGAAACATTCAGTACTTC; clone size: -; J gene: TRBJ2-4; V gene: TRBV30; D gene: -
CDR3 protein: CATSGANVLTF; CDR3 DNA: TGTGCCACCTCTGGGGCCAACGTCCTGACTTTC; clone size: -; J gene: TRBJ2-6; V gene: TRBV19; D gene: -
CDR3 protein: CASSLHHEPTRFF; CDR3 DNA: TGCGCCAGCAGCCTACACCATGAGCCTACGAGGTTCTTC; clone size: -; J gene: TRBJ2-1; V gene: TRBV4-3; D gene: -
CDR3 protein: CASSQTGGTGELFF; CDR3 DNA: TGTGCCAGCAGCCAGACAGGGGGCACCGGGGAGCTGTTTTTT; clone size: -; J gene: TRBJ2-2; V gene: TRBV4-2; D gene: TRBD1
CDR3 protein: CASSPGTPEAFF; CDR3 DNA: TGTGCCAGCAGTCCCGGGACACCCGAAGCTTTCTTT; clone size: -; J gene: TRBJ1-1; V gene: TRBV6-5; D gene: -
CDR3 protein: CAISESAYEQYF; CDR3 DNA: TGTGCCATCAGTGAGAGCGCCTACGAGCAGTACTTC; clone size: -; J gene: TRBJ2-7; V gene: TRBV10-3; D gene: -
CDR3 protein: CASSSDRGHREQYF; CDR3 DNA: TGTGCCAGCAGTTCGGACAGGGGGCATCGAGAGCAGTACTTC; clone size: -; J gene: TRBJ2-7; V gene: TRBV2; D gene: TRBD1
CDR3 protein: CASSLEWDTGELFF; CDR3 DNA: TGTGCCAGCAGCCTTGAGTGGGATACCGGGGAGCTGTTTTTT; clone size: -; J gene: TRBJ2-2; V gene: TRBV5-6; D gene: -
CDR3 protein: CASSLLDLSYEQYF; CDR3 DNA: TGTGCCAGCAGCTTATTAGATTTATCCTACGAGCAGTACTTC; clone size: few; J gene: TRBJ2-7; V gene: TRBV7-2; D gene: -
CDR3 protein: CASSYLGGDTQYF; CDR3 DNA: TGTGCCAGCAGTTACCTCGGTGGAGATACGCAGTATTTT; clone size: -; J gene: TRBJ2-3; V gene: TRBV6-5; D gene: -
CDR3 protein: CASSSGRPITYEQYF; CDR3 DNA: TGTGCCAGCAGTTCGGGACGGCCAATAACTTACGAGCAGTACTTC; clone size: few; J gene: TRBJ2-7; V gene: TRBV27; D gene: -
CDR3 protein: CASSLSVTTDTQYF; CDR3 DNA: TGTGCCAGCAGTTTATCAGTTACCACAGATACGCAGTATTTT; clone size: few; J gene: TRBJ2-3; V gene: TRBV27; D gene: -
CDR3 protein: CASSLGGDRSPWNEQFF; CDR3 DNA: TGTGCCAGCAGCTTAGGCGGGGACCGCTCCCCTTGGAACGAGCAGTTCTTC; clone size: -; J gene: TRBJ2-1; V gene: TRBV11-2; D gene: -
CDR3 protein: CASSLLTGRNTEAFF; CDR3 DNA: TGCGCCAGCAGCTTGTTGACAGGGAGGAACACTGAAGCTTTCTTT; clone size: few; J gene: TRBJ1-1; V gene: TRBV5-1; D gene: TRBD1
CDR3 protein: CASSLGSNNSPLHF; CDR3 DNA: TGTGCCAGCAGCCTGGGGTCCAATAATTCACCCCTCCACTTT; clone size: -; J gene: TRBJ1-6; V gene: TRBV5-6; D gene: -
CDR3 protein: CASSVGTSGSYEQYF; CDR3 DNA: TGTGCCAGCAGCGTAGGGACTAGCGGGTCCTACGAGCAGTACTTC; clone size: few; J gene: TRBJ2-7; V gene: TRBV9; D gene: TRBD2
CDR3 protein: CAWSSDVRQPQHF; CDR3 DNA: TGTGCCTGGAGTTCCGACGTCCGTCAGCCCCAGCATTTT; clone size: -; J gene: TRBJ1-5; V gene: TRBV30; D gene: -
CDR3 protein: CASSYGDSYEQYF; CDR3 DNA: TGTGCCAGCAGTTATGGTGACAGCTACGAGCAGTACTTC; clone size: -; J gene: TRBJ2-7; V gene: TRBV6-5; D gene: -
CDR3 protein: CASSRGTYEQYF; CDR3 DNA: TGTGCCAGCAGTAGGGGGACTTACGAGCAGTACTTC; clone size: once; J gene: TRBJ2-7; V gene: TRBV6-5; D gene: -
CDR3 protein: CSVLGTEYTDTQYF; CDR3 DNA: TGCAGCGTTCTCGGGACAGAGTACACAGATACGCAGTATTTT; clone size: few; J gene: TRBJ2-3; V gene: TRBV29-1; D gene: TRBD1
CDR3 protein: CASSQGLAYEQYF; CDR3 DNA: TGTGCCAGCTCACAGGGTCTGGCCTACGAGCAGTACTTC; clone size: few; J gene: TRBJ2-7; V gene: TRBV19; D gene: -